This is a list of T cell receptor beta chains from one sample in a study of cytomegalovirus exposure and HLA in healthy donors. Profiled with immunoSEQ multiplex PCR; TCRdb holds only in-frame clones, not every one. This table has some 76,000 clones, 65% to 80% appearing once. Sequenced input: PBMCs. The receptors originated from a male donor in good health and CMV-seropositive. Both conserved end residues are part of each CDR3. D genes are given only for firm matches. Rows give clone size only sometimes, using once, few, many, or a class for an expanded clone.

CDR3 length	clone size	D gene	V gene	CDR3 protein
12	.	.	TRBV6-1	CASSEVGGQQYF
17	.	TRBD2	TRBV7-6	CASSLGGGLADYNEQFF
14	.	.	TRBV10-3	CAISESSGGGGYTF
16	once	TRBD1	TRBV4-1	CASSQVYTGVAQPQHF
15	.	TRBD2	TRBV7-2	CASSLGLAGQETQYF
15	.	TRBD2	TRBV6-1	CASSEMGTRYNEQFF
15	.	.	TRBV6-5	CASSYSRVADNEQFF
15	.	.	TRBV14	CASSQEGRKGSPLHF
17	.	.	TRBV28	CASNSQGLGSYNSPLHF
15	.	.	TRBV4-2	CASSHPTGLFEKLFF
14	.	.	TRBV7-2	CASSSGTPNQPQHF
15	.	.	TRBV27	CASSSQGLSADTQYF
17	few	TRBD2	TRBV11-1	CASRGFGREGPQGEQFF
17	.	.	TRBV7-2	CASSSSGRTRSDSPLHF
16	few	.	TRBV7-9	CASSLATVDSHYEQYF
16	.	.	TRBV7-3	CASSQTGTQNTGELFF
16	.	.	TRBV21-1	CASSKVGTGRTDTQYF
13	once	.	TRBV11-3	CASSSNWGVTQYF
14	.	.	TRBV5-4	CASSPETLAYGYTF
14	.	TRBD2	TRBV19	CASKIQRESNEQFF
13	few	TRBD2	TRBV9	CASSGRGGHEQYF
12	few	.	TRBV6-5	CASSPAGSKAFF
15	once	TRBD1	TRBV28	CASSSRQGIWYGYTF
15	few	TRBD2	TRBV7-3	CASSVIAGGGNEQFF
14	.	TRBD1	TRBV29-1	CSVGTGSSGNTIYF
19	.	TRBD2	TRBV9	CASSVELGGLAGYTGELFF
15	few	.	TRBV6-6	CASSYSDRSNEKLFF